This record looks at one T cell receptor beta chain sequence and its context. What it binds is unknown. The sample belongs to a study of naive and memory T cell subsets. Study results and caveats: RNA-based TCR counts may shift with T cell activation and differentiation.

Four subsets defined by CD45RA and CD27 were sorted after CD3, CD4, CD8 and live/dead staining. An equimolar mix of two oligonucleotides served as the beta constant-region primer for TRBC1 and TRBC2. TCRdb re-analysed the UMI-ligation and nested PCR reads in MiXCR, keeping a single row per CDR3 protein. This sample has about 21,000 distinct CDR3 sequences, with approximately 10% found just once. This CDR3 contains 14 residues. Germline loops: CDR1 MNHEY, CDR2 SVGAGI. Germline trimming cut 3 bases from V and 8 bases from J; bases unmatched to any gene: 7. V is TRBV6-5 and J is TRBJ1-1; the match to TRBD1 covers 9 bases. Sequenced input: central memory CD8+ T cells from blood. The origin of this receptor is a human donor in good health. The CDR3 nucleotides read TGTGCCAGCAGTTATGGGACAGGGACTGGAGAAGCTTTCTTT. Protein product: CASSYGTGTGEAFF.